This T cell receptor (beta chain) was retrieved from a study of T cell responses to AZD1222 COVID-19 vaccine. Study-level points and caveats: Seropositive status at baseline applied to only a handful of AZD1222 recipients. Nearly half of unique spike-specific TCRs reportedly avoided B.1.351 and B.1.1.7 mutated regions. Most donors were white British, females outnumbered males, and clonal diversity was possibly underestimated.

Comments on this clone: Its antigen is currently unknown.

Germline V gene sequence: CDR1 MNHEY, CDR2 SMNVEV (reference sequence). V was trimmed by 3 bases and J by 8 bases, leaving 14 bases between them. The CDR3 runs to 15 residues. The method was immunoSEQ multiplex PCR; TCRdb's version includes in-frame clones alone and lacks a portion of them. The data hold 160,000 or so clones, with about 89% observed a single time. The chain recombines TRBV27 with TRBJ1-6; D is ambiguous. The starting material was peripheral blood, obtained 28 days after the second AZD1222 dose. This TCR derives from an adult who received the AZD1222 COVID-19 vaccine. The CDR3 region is CASSFSGFRDSPLHF. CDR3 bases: TGTGCCAGCAGTTTTTCTGGGTTTCGAGATTCACCCCTCCACTTT.